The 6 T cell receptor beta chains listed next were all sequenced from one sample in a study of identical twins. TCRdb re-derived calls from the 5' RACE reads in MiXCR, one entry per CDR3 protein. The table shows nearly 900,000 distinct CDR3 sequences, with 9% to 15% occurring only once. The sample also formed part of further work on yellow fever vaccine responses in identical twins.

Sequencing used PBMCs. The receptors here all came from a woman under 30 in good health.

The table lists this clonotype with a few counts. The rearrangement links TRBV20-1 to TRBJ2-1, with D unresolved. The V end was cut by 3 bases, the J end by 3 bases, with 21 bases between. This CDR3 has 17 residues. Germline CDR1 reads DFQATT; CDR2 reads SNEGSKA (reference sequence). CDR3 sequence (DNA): TGCAGTGCTAGTAGGATACTGACGAGCGCAAGCTACAATGAGCAGTTCTTC. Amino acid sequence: CSASRILTSASYNEQFF.

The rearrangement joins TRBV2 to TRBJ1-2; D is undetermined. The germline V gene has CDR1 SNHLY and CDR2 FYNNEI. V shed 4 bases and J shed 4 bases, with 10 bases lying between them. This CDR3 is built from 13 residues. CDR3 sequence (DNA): TGTGCCAGCAGTGGGGAGAACCGCTATGGCTACACCTTC. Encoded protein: CASSGENRYGYTF.

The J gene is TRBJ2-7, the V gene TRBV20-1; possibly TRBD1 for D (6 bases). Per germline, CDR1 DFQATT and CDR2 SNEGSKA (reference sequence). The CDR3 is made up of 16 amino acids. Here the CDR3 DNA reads TGCTGTGCTAGAGATTTGGGGGCAGGGGCTCACTACGAGCAGTACGTC. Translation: CCARDLGAGAHYEQYV.

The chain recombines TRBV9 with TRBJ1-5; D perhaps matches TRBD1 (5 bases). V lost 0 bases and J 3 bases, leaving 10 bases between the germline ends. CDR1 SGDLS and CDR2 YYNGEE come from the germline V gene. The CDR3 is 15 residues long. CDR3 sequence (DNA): TGTGCCAGCAGCGTAGGGGCAGGGCACAATCAGCCCCAGCATTTT. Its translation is CASSVGAGHNQPQHF.

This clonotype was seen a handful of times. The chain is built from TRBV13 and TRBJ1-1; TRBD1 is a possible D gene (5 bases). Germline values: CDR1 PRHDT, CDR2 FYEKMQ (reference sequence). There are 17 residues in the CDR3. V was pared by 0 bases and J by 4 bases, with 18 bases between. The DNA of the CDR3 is TGTGCCAGCAGCTTAGGCATAGGGAGGGGCCCGGTCACTGAAGCTTTCTTT. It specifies CASSLGIGRGPVTEAFF.

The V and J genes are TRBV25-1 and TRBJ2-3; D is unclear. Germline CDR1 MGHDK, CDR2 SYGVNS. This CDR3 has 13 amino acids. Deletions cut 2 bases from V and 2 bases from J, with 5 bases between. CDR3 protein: CASSEPDTDTQYF. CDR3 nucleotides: TGTGCCAGCAGTGAACCGGACACAGATACGCAGTATTTT. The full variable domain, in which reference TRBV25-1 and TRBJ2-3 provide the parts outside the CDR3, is EADIYQTPRYLVIGTGKKITLECSQTMGHDKMYWYQQDPGMELHLIHYSYGVNSTEKGDLSSESTVSRIRTEHFPLTLESARPSHTSQYLCASSEPDTDTQYFGPGTRLTVL.